This passage covers 21 T cell receptor beta chains from one sample sequenced in a study of vaccination and CD4 T cells after COVID-19. Treatment reported: approximately 11-day PBMC culture with coronavirus spike peptide pools or control peptides (ViraFEST assay). The Oncomine TCR Beta short-read assay was what sequenced the DNA obtained from cultured CD4+ T cells. A single record per CDR3 protein comes from TCRdb applying MiXCR to the PCR reads. This sample has some 16,000 distinct CDR3 sequences, with 40% to 65% found just once. No antigen is known for these receptors. Sequences were derived from CD4+ T cells from blood, cultured in vitro, sampled before SARS-CoV-2 vaccination. The source is a human donor who had recovered from COVID-19.

The CDR3, as DNA: TGCAGTGCTAGAGCGGACACTAACTATGGCTACACCTTC. Protein sequence: CSARADTNYGYTF. This rearrangement joins TRBV20-1 to TRBJ1-2, with a possible D match to TRBD1 (5 bases). The CDR3 length is 13 residues. Germline values: CDR1 DFQATT, CDR2 SNEGSKA (reference sequence). V lost 1 base to trimming and J lost 0 bases, with 6 bases between them.

In its sample, this clonotype was seen a few times. This rearrangement joins TRBV20-1 to TRBJ1-2; D is ambiguous. This CDR3 has 12 amino acids. Per germline, CDR1 DFQATT and CDR2 SNEGSKA (reference sequence). The V and J ends lost 4 bases and 3 bases respectively, with 9 bases between them. The CDR3 spells CSATGVDYGYTF. Here the CDR3 DNA reads TGCAGTGCTACTGGGGTAGACTATGGCTACACCTTC.

The chain carries TRBV20-1 and TRBJ2-1, with 16 nucleotides matching TRBD2. The CDR3 consists of 20 residues. The germline V gene has CDR1 DFQATT and CDR2 SNEGSKA (reference sequence). V trimming: 3 bases; J trimming: 8 bases; junction bases outside the gene matches: 19. The CDR3: CSASLNPPGTSGGVGHEQFF. CDR3 DNA: TGCAGTGCTAGCCTCAACCCCCCCGGGACTAGCGGGGGGGTGGGACATGAGCAGTTCTTC.

V gene TRBV7-9 combines with J gene TRBJ1-3; D is undetermined. V was cut by 2 bases and J by 0 bases, with 14 bases left in between. This CDR3 has 17 amino acids. Germline V gives CDR1 SEHNR, CDR2 FQNEAQ (reference sequence). This CDR3 reads CASSLTRDTNSGNTIYF. The CDR3 DNA reads TGTGCCAGCAGCTTAACCCGCGACACAAACTCTGGAAACACCATATATTTT.

The chain carries TRBV7-9 and TRBJ2-5; D gene ambiguous. Trimming pared 5 bases from V and 5 bases from J, leaving 9 bases between. Germline V lookup: CDR1 SEHNR, CDR2 FQNEAQ (reference sequence). The CDR3 is 12 residues long. CDR3 amino acids: CASSPSPETQYF. The DNA of the CDR3 is TGTGCCAGCAGCCCAAGCCCGGAGACCCAGTACTTC.

The chain joins TRBV6-2 or TRBV6-3 to TRBJ1-5, with 10 bases fitting TRBD1. The CDR3 is made up of 15 amino acids. J was trimmed by 6 bases and V by 6 bases; bases with no gene match: 8. Looked up from germline, CDR1 is MNHEY and CDR2 is SVGEGT. CDR3 nucleotide sequence: TGTGCCAGCAGAGAAGGACAGGGGGTCGTTCAGCCCCAGCATTTT. Its translation is CASREGQGVVQPQHF.

This chain uses TRBV20-1 with TRBJ1-5, with TRBD1 as a possible D gene (6 bases). V was clipped by 0 bases and J by 4 bases, with 16 bases between them. CDR3 length: 16 residues. Germline loops: CDR1 DFQATT, CDR2 SNEGSKA (reference sequence). CDR3 coding DNA: TGCAGTGCTAGAGATACAGAACAGGGTGGTAATCAGCCCCAGCATTTT. This sequence encodes CSARDTEQGGNQPQHF.

V and J are TRBV6-1 and TRBJ1-5; the D is unclear. CDR1 is MNHNS, CDR2 SASEGT, per germline. The ends were cut back, 4 bases at V and 2 bases at J, with 9 bases in the middle. The CDR3 loop spans 14 amino acids. The CDR3 reads CASSGYGRNQPQHF. The CDR3 nucleotides are TGTGCCAGCAGTGGTTACGGCCGCAATCAGCCCCAGCATTTT.

The chain links TRBV20-1 to TRBJ2-3, with 10 bases lining up with TRBD1. The germline V gene encodes CDR1 DFQATT and CDR2 SNEGSKA (reference sequence). Trimming cost V 1 base and J 5 bases; bases outside gene matches: 9. This CDR3 has 16 amino acids. CDR3 DNA: TGCAGTGCTAGAGGGAGGGACAGGGGCATCAGAGATACGCAGTATTTT. This translates into CSARGRDRGIRDTQYF.

This clonotype was observed a few times. V gene TRBV19 combines with J gene TRBJ1-2, with a weak D call TRBD1 (5 bases). Germline V lookup: CDR1 LNHDA, CDR2 SQIVND (reference sequence). Trimming removed 3 bases at V and 2 bases at J, with 13 bases between. The CDR3 consists of 15 residues. The CDR3 nucleotides are TGTGCCAGTAGTATGGCAGGGCTGGGAAACTATGGCTACACCTTC. It yields the protein CASSMAGLGNYGYTF.

The V and J genes are TRBV12-3 or TRBV12-4 and TRBJ2-1; the D gene is possibly TRBD2 (6 bases). This CDR3 has 14 amino acids. Trimming left V 4 bases short and J 5 bases short, with 12 bases between. This CDR3 reads CASSSAGPDNEQFF. For the CDR3, the DNA is TGTGCCAGCAGTTCGGCGGGACCAGACAATGAGCAGTTCTTC.

This chain joins TRBV18 and TRBJ2-5; 16 bases agree with TRBD2. In germline, CDR1 is KGHSH, CDR2 LQKENI. This CDR3 contains 18 residues. V was pared by 1 base and J by 4 bases, with 6 bases of the junction left unmatched. In DNA form, the CDR3 reads TGTGCCAGCTCACCACTCGGGACTAGCGGGAGGGTCAGAGAGACCCAGTACTTC. Its translation is CASSPLGTSGRVRETQYF.

The chain recombines TRBV4-3 with TRBJ1-1; no reliable D call. Germline-derived CDR1 and CDR2 are LGHNA and YSLEER. The CDR3 extends over 14 amino acids. Trimming removed 4 bases at V and 2 bases at J, with 11 bases between. The CDR3 sequence is CASSLESTNTEAFF. The DNA for the CDR3 is TGCGCCAGCAGCCTAGAATCAACTAACACTGAAGCTTTCTTT.

The genes are TRBV6-5 and TRBJ2-7, with D perhaps being TRBD1 or TRBD2 (7 bases each). The CDR3 has 17 amino acids. CDR1 and CDR2 (germline): MNHEY, SVGAGI. V was cut by 0 bases and J by 2 bases, with 17 bases left in between. In DNA, the CDR3 is TGTGCCAGCAGTTACTCGATTGGCGGGGGACAGACCTACGAGCAGTACTTC. This gives the protein CASSYSIGGGQTYEQYF.

The chain carries TRBV7-3 and TRBJ2-2, with 11 positions matching TRBD1. CDR3 length: 15 amino acids. V shed 2 bases, J shed 10 bases, and the junction held 6 bases outside the gene matches. Germline values: CDR1 SGHTA, CDR2 FQGTGA. The CDR3 here is CASSLPGQGGEELFF. The DNA of the CDR3 is TGTGCCAGCAGCTTACCGGGACAGGGGGGGGAGGAGCTGTTTTTT.

V and J are TRBV19 and TRBJ1-1, with TRBD1 matching 10 bases. V shed 7 bases, J shed 0 bases, and the junction held 5 bases outside the gene matches. Germline CDR1 reads LNHDA; CDR2 reads SQIVND (reference sequence). The CDR3 totals 15 residues. The CDR3 DNA is TGTGCCAGTATAAAGGACAGGGGGTTGAACACTGAAGCTTTCTTT. Amino acids: CASIKDRGLNTEAFF. Supplemented by reference TRBV19 and TRBJ1-1, the full variable domain reads DGGITQSPKYLFRKEGQNVTLSCEQNLNHDAMYWYRQDPGQGLRLIYYSQIVNDFQKGDIAEGYSVSREKKESFPLTVTSAQKNPTAFYLCASIKDRGLNTEAFFGQGTRLTVV.

This clonotype was detected a few times. J is TRBJ2-1 and V is TRBV20-1; either TRBD1 or TRBD2 may supply D (5 bases each). The V end lost 3 bases, the J end lost 2 bases, and 20 bases lay between the germline ends. The CDR3 consists of 17 residues. Looked up from germline, CDR1 is DFQATT and CDR2 is SNEGSKA (reference sequence). The chain's CDR3 is CSARGTGALPAYNEQFF. CDR3 coding DNA: TGCAGTGCTAGGGGAACCGGGGCCCTTCCCGCCTACAATGAGCAGTTCTTC.

The genes are TRBV11-2 and TRBJ2-3; D is ambiguous. V lost 0 bases and J lost 0, with 7 bases in between. Per germline, CDR1 SGHAT and CDR2 FQNNGV. The CDR3 runs to 15 residues. This CDR3 is CASSLEGSSTDTQYF. CDR3 sequence (DNA): TGTGCCAGCAGCTTAGAAGGCTCTAGCACAGATACGCAGTATTTT.

The J gene is TRBJ1-2, the V gene TRBV27, with unresolved D. CDR3 length: 13 amino acids. From germline, CDR1 is MNHEY and CDR2 SMNVEV (reference sequence). The germline V and J ends were trimmed by 2 bases and 0 bases, with 4 bases remaining between them. In nucleotides, the CDR3 is TGTGCCAGCAGTTTAAATGCTAACTATGGCTACACCTTC. Amino acids: CASSLNANYGYTF.

This clonotype occurred a few times. This rearrangement joins TRBV20-1 to TRBJ2-5; tentatively, D is TRBD2 (6 bases). V was clipped by 0 bases and J by 0 bases, with 11 bases between them. The CDR3 length is 15 residues. Germline V gives CDR1 DFQATT, CDR2 SNEGSKA (reference sequence). The CDR3 protein is CSARDRAGYQETQYF. The CDR3 coding sequence is TGCAGTGCTAGAGATCGGGCGGGATACCAAGAGACCCAGTACTTC.

This chain joins TRBV7-9 and TRBJ1-4; D is ambiguous. CDR1 SEHNR and CDR2 FQNEAQ come from the germline V gene (reference sequence). Deletions cut 0 bases from V and 5 bases from J, with 4 bases between. There are 13 residues in the CDR3. The CDR3, as DNA: TGTGCCAGCAGCTTAGCTAGGAATGAAAAACTGTTTTTT. The encoded protein is CASSLARNEKLFF.